These 4 T cell receptor beta chains came from one sample sequenced in a study of blood T cell repertoires in COVID-19. Assay used: immunoSEQ multiplex PCR; TCRdb lists only in-frame clones, some missing. The data show over 75,000 clones, roughly 80% seen once. Sequencing was done on a sample of peripheral blood. The receptors here all came from a human donor in a cohort sampled during active COVID-19.

This chain links TRBV6-1 with TRBJ1-1; D perhaps matches TRBD1 (6 bases). This CDR3 spans 15 amino acids. The ends were cut back, 1 base at V and 4 bases at J, with 13 bases in the middle. Germline CDR1 and CDR2: MNHNS and SASEGT. CDR3: CASSEVTRGSTEAFF. The CDR3 DNA reads TGTGCCAGCAGTGAAGTTACTAGGGGGAGCACTGAAGCTTTCTTT.

CDR3 sequence reads: CSEGGGLEAFF. CDR3 DNA sequence: TGCAGTGAAGGGGGCGGCCTGGAAGCTTTCTTT. The V and J genes are TRBV20-1 and TRBJ1-1, with 7 bases matching TRBD1. From germline, CDR1 is DFQATT and CDR2 SNEGSKA (reference sequence). Trimming took 7 bases from V and 8 from J; bases not matched to a gene: 7. The CDR3 contains 11 residues.

The chain combines TRBV28 with TRBJ2-7; D is ambiguous. This CDR3 region has 12 residues. V lost 1 base and J lost 7, with 8 bases in between. In germline, CDR1 is MDHEN, CDR2 SYDVKM. CDR3 sequence (DNA): TGTGCCAGCAGTTTATTCTTGTCTGAGCAGTACTTC. This translates into CASSLFLSEQYF.

A single count supports this clone. The DNA for the CDR3 is TGTGCCAGCAGCTTAGTAACCTCGGGGACAGGGAGCACCGGGGAGCTGTTTTTT. Protein: CASSLVTSGTGSTGELFF. This sequence joins TRBV7-8 and TRBJ2-2, with 9 nucleotides matching TRBD1. V trimming: 1 base; J trimming: 4 bases; junction bases outside the gene matches: 10. The CDR3 sequence is 18 residues long. Germline values: CDR1 SGHVS, CDR2 FQNEAQ.